These T cell receptor beta chains were read from a single sample in a study of regulatory T cells in long-lasting Graves disease. One entry per CDR3 protein, called by TCRdb with MiXCR from the multiplex PCR reads. The sample contains around 450,000 distinct CDR3 sequences, about 15% of which appear only once. This sample was shared with a second study, whose subject was T cells in Graves' hyperthyroidism and ophthalmopathy.

The material sequenced was peripheral blood mononuclear cells (PBMCs), taken at new diagnosis, from a patient treated with antithyroid drugs. The receptors derive from a woman aged 40 to 50 with Graves disease. Each CDR3 is given with its conserved first and last residue. The D gene is left open where the match is weak. Clone size is not always given. Where it is, it says once, few, many or a class for expanded clones.

TRBD2 | TRBJ2-7 | TRBV6-2/TRBV6-3 | many | CASSVGLAGPYEQYF | TGTGCCAGCAGCGTTGGACTAGCGGGCCCCTACGAGCAGTACTTC
TRBD2 | TRBJ2-7 | TRBV7-9 | . | CASSVDKLAGIWYEQYF | TGTGCCAGCAGCGTAGACAAACTAGCGGGCATCTGGTACGAGCAGTACTTC
. | TRBJ2-5 | TRBV5-6 | many | CASSFGPGVEETQYF | TGTGCCAGCAGCTTCGGACCGGGGGTTGAAGAGACCCAGTACTTC
. | TRBJ2-3 | TRBV5-5 | many | CASSLPLGTDTQYF | TGTGCCAGCAGCCTTCCTCTGGGAACAGATACGCAGTATTTT
TRBD1 | TRBJ1-2 | TRBV28 | . | CASSWTGSIGYTF | TGTGCCAGCAGTTGGACAGGGTCCATTGGCTACACCTTC
. | TRBJ2-3 | TRBV19 | few | CASSTPKLGGDTQYF | TGTGCCAGTAGTACCCCGAAGTTGGGGGGAGATACGCAGTATTTT
TRBD2 | TRBJ2-7 | TRBV9 | many | CASSVGAGVEEQYF | TGTGCCAGCAGCGTAGGGGCGGGAGTGGAAGAGCAGTACTTC
. | TRBJ2-1 | TRBV7-2 | . | CASSLARAGMQQFF | TGTGCCAGCAGCTTAGCGCGGGCCGGAATGCAGCAGTTCTTC
TRBD2 | TRBJ2-4 | TRBV7-2 | many | CASSLEGLAVAKNIQYF | TGTGCCAGCAGCTTAGAGGGACTAGCGGTAGCCAAAAACATTCAGTACTTC
. | TRBJ2-5 | TRBV12-3/TRBV12-4 | many | CASSSPGRVGETQYF | TGTGCCAGCAGTTCGCCTGGAAGGGTGGGGGAGACCCAGTACTTC
. | TRBJ2-7 | TRBV6-5 | . | CASSYVAGNLGEQYF | TGTGCCAGCAGTTACGTGGCAGGGAATCTGGGAGAGCAGTACTTC